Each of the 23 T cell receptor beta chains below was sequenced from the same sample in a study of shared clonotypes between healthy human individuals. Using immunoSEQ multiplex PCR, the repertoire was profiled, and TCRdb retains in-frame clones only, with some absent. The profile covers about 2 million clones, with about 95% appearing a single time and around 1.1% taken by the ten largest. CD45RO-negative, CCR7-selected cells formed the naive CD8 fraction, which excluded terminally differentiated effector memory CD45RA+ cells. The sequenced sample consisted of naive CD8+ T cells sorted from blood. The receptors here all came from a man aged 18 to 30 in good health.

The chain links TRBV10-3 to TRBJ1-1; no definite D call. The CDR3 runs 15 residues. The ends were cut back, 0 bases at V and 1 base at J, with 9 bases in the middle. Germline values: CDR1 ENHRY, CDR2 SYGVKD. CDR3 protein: CAISESKLGNTEAFF. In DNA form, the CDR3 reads TGTGCCATCAGTGAGTCTAAGTTAGGGAACACTGAAGCTTTCTTT.

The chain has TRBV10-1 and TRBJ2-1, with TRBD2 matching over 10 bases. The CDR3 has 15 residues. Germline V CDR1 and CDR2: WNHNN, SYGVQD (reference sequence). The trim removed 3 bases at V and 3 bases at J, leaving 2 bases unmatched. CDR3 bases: TGCGCCAGCAGTGATGTAGCGGGAGGCTACAATGAGCAGTTCTTC. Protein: CASSDVAGGYNEQFF.

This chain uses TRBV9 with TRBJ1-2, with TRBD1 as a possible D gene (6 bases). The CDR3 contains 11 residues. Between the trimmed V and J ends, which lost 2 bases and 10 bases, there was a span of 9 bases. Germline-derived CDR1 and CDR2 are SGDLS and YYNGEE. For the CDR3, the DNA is TGTGCCAGCAGCGTCAGGGGCGACTACACCTTC. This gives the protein CASSVRGDYTF.

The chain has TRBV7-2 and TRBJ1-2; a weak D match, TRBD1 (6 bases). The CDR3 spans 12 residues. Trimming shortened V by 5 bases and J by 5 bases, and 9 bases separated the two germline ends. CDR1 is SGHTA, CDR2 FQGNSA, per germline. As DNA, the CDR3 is TGTGCCAGCAGCCTGCAGGGGTATGGCTACACCTTC. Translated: CASSLQGYGYTF.

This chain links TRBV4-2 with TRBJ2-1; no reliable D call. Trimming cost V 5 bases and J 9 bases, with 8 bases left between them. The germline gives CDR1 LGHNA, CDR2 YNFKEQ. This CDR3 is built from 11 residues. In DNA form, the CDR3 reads TGTGCCAGCAGCAAACTTCCTGAGCAGTTCTTC. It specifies CASSKLPEQFF.

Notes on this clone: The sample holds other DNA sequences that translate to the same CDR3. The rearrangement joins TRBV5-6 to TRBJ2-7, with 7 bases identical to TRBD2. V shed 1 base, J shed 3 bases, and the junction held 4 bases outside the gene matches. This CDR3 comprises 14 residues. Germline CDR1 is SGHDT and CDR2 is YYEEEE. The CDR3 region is CASSLSLAVYEQYF. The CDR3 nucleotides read TGTGCCAGCAGCTTGTCTCTAGCGGTCTACGAGCAGTACTTC. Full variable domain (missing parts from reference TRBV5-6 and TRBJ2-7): DAGVTQSPTHLIKTRGQQVTLRCSPKSGHDTVSWYQQALGQGPQFIFQYYEEEERQRGNFPDRFSGHQFPNYSSELNVNALLLGDSALYLCASSLSLAVYEQYFGPGTRLTVT.

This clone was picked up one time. The CDR3 spells CAWSLGGQALPGANVLTF. CDR3 coding DNA: TGTGCCTGGAGTCTTGGGGGACAGGCCCTTCCTGGGGCCAACGTCCTGACTTTC. The J gene is TRBJ2-6, the V gene TRBV30, with TRBD1 matching 8 bases. J was trimmed by 2 bases and V by 2 bases; bases with no gene match: 11. From germline, CDR1 is GTSNPN and CDR2 SVGIG (reference sequence). The CDR3 runs 18 residues. Variable domain in full (rest from reference TRBV30 and TRBJ2-6): SQTIHQWPATLVQPVGSPLSLECTVEGTSNPNLYWYRQAAGRGLQLLFYSVGIGQISSEVPQNLSASRPQDRQFILSSKKLLLSDSGFYLCAWSLGGQALPGANVLTFGAGSRLTVL.

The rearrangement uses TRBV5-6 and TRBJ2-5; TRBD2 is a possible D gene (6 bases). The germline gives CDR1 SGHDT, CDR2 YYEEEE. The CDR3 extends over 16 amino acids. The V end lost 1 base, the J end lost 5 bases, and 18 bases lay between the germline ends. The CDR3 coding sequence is TGTGCCAGCAGCTTGCGAGTAGGAGGGGTGCTCGAGACCCAGTACTTC. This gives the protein CASSLRVGGVLETQYF.

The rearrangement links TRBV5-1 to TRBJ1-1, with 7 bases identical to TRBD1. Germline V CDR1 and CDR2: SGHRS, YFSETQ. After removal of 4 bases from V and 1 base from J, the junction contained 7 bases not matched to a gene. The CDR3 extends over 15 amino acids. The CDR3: CASSLPGQPNTEAFF. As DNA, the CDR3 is TGCGCCAGCAGCCTCCCGGGACAGCCGAACACTGAAGCTTTCTTT.

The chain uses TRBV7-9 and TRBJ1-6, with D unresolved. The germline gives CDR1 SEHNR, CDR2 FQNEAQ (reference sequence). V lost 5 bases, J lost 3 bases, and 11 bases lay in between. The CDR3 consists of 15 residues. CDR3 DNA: TGTGCCAGCAGCCACGGACGGTTCTATAATTCACCCCTCCACTTT. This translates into CASSHGRFYNSPLHF.

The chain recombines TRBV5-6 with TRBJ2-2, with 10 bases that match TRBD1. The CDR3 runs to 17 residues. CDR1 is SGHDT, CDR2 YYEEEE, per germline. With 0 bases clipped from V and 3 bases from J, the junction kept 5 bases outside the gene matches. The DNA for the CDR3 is TGTGCCAGCAGCTTGGGGACAGGGGGATGGTACACCGGGGAGCTGTTTTTT. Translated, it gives CASSLGTGGWYTGELFF. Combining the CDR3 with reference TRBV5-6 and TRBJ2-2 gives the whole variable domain DAGVTQSPTHLIKTRGQQVTLRCSPKSGHDTVSWYQQALGQGPQFIFQYYEEEERQRGNFPDRFSGHQFPNYSSELNVNALLLGDSALYLCASSLGTGGWYTGELFFGEGSRLTVL.

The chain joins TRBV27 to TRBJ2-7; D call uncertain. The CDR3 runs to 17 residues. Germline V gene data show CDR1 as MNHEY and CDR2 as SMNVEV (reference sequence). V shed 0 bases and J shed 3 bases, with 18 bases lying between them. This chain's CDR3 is CASSLSISGPIIYEQYF. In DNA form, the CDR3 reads TGTGCCAGCAGTTTATCGATCTCCGGGCCAATCATCTACGAGCAGTACTTC.

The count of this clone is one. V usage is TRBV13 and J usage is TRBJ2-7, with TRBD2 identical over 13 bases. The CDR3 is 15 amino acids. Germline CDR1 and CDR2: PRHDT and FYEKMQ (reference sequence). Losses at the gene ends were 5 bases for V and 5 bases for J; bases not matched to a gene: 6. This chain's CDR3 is CASSLRTSGSHEQYF. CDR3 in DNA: TGTGCCAGCAGCCTCCGGACTAGCGGGAGCCACGAGCAGTACTTC. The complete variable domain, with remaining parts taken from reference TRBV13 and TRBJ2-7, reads AAGVIQSPRHLIKEKRETATLKCYPIPRHDTVYWYQQGPGQDPQFLISFYEKMQSDKGSIPDRFSAQQFSDYHSELNMSSLELGDSALYFCASSLRTSGSHEQYFGPGTRLTVT.

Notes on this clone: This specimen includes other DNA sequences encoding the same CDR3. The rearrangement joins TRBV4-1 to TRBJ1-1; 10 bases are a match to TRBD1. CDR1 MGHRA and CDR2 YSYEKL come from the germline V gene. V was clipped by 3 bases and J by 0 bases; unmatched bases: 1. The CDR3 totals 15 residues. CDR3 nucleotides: TGCGCCAGCAGCCAGGGACAGGGGATGAACACTGAAGCTTTCTTT. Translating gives CASSQGQGMNTEAFF.

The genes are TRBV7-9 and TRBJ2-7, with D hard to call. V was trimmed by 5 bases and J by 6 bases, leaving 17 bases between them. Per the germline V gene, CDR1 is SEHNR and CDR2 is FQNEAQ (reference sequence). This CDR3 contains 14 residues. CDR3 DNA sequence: TGTGCCAGCAGCCAACTATGGGTGGGGATCGAGCAGTACTTC. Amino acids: CASSQLWVGIEQYF.

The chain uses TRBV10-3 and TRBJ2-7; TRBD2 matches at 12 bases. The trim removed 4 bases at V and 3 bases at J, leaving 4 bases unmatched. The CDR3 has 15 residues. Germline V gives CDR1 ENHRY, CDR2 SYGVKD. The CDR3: CAISAGTSGLYEQYF. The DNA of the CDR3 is TGTGCCATCAGTGCGGGGACTAGCGGGCTCTACGAGCAGTACTTC.

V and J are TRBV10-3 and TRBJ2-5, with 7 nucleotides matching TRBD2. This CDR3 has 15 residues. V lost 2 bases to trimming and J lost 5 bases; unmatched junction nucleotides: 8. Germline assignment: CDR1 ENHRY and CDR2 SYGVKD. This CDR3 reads CAISELLAGEETQYF. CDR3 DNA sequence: TGTGCCATCAGTGAGCTTTTGGCGGGGGAGGAGACCCAGTACTTC.

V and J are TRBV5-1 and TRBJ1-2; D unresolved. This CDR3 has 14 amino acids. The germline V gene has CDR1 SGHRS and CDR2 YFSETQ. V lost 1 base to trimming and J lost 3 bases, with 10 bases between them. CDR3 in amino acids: CASSLMTVDYGYTF. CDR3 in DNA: TGCGCCAGCAGCTTGATGACGGTGGACTATGGCTACACCTTC.

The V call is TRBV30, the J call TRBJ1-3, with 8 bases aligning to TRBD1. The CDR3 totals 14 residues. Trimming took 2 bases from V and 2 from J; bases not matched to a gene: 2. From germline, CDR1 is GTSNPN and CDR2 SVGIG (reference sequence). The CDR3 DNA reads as TGTGCCTGGAGTCCGGGACAGGCTGGAAACACCATATATTTT. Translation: CAWSPGQAGNTIYF. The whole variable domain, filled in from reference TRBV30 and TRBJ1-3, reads SQTIHQWPATLVQPVGSPLSLECTVEGTSNPNLYWYRQAAGRGLQLLFYSVGIGQISSEVPQNLSASRPQDRQFILSSKKLLLSDSGFYLCAWSPGQAGNTIYFGEGSWLTVV.

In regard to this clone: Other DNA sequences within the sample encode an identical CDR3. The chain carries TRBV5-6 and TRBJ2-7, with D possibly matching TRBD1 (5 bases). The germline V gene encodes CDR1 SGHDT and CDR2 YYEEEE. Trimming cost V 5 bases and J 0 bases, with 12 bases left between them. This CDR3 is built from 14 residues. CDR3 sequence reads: CASSLGAGSYEQYF. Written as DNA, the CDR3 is TGTGCCAGCAGTCTAGGGGCAGGCTCCTACGAGCAGTACTTC.

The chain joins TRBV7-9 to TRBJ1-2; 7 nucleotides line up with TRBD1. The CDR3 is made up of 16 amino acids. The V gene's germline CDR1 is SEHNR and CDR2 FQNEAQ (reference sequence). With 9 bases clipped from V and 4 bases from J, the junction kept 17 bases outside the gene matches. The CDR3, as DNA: TGTGCCAGTGAACCCGGGACAGCGGCTTGGGGCTATGGCTACACCTTC. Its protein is CASEPGTAAWGYGYTF. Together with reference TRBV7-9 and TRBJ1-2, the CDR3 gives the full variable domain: DTGVSQNPRHKITKRGQNVTFRCDPISEHNRLYWYRQTLGQGPEFLTYFQNEAQLEKSRLLSDRFSAERPKGSFSTLEIQRTEQGDSAMYLCASEPGTAAWGYGYTFGSGTRLTVV.

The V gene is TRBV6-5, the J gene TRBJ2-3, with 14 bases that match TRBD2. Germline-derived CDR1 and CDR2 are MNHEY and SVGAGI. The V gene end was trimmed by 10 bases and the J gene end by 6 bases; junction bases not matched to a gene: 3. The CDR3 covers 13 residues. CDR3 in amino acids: CATGLAGGDTQYF. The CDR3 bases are TGTGCCACCGGACTAGCGGGAGGTGATACGCAGTATTTT.

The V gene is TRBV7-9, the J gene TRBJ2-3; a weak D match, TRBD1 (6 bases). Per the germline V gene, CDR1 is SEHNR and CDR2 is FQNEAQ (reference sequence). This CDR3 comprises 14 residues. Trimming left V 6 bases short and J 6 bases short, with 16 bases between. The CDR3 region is CASRQGPSVDTQYF. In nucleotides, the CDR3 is TGTGCCAGCAGACAGGGCCCCTCGGTGGATACGCAGTATTTT. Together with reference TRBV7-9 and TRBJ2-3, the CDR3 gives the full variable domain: DTGVSQNPRHKITKRGQNVTFRCDPISEHNRLYWYRQTLGQGPEFLTYFQNEAQLEKSRLLSDRFSAERPKGSFSTLEIQRTEQGDSAMYLCASRQGPSVDTQYFGPGTRLTVL.